The clone carrying this TCR beta chain was seen a few times. Its cognate antigen is unknown. Following RNA extraction, reverse transcription yielded cDNA that acted as the sequencing template. Repertoires were generated with immunoSEQ multiplex PCR, while TCRdb's copy carries only in-frame clones and drops some. The sample carries approximately 130,000 clones, about 46% recorded once. This sample is part of a study of CD8+ T cells in alopecia areata. Study-level points and caveats: Resident alphabeta T-cell populations of normal skin are likewise subject to sequencing in scalp samples.

Trimming shortened V by 2 bases and J by 5 bases, and 10 bases separated the two germline ends. CDR3 size: 12 residues. Germline CDR1 reads GTSNPN; CDR2 reads SVGIG (reference sequence). The origin of this receptor is a human donor with alopecia areata. Sequences were obtained from NKG2D-low CD8+ T cells sorted from blood. The V gene is TRBV30, the J gene TRBJ2-7, with D possibly matching TRBD1 (6 bases). The CDR3 nucleotides are TGTGCCTGGAGTAGGTACAGGGACGAGCAGTACTTC. Its protein is CAWSRYRDEQYF.